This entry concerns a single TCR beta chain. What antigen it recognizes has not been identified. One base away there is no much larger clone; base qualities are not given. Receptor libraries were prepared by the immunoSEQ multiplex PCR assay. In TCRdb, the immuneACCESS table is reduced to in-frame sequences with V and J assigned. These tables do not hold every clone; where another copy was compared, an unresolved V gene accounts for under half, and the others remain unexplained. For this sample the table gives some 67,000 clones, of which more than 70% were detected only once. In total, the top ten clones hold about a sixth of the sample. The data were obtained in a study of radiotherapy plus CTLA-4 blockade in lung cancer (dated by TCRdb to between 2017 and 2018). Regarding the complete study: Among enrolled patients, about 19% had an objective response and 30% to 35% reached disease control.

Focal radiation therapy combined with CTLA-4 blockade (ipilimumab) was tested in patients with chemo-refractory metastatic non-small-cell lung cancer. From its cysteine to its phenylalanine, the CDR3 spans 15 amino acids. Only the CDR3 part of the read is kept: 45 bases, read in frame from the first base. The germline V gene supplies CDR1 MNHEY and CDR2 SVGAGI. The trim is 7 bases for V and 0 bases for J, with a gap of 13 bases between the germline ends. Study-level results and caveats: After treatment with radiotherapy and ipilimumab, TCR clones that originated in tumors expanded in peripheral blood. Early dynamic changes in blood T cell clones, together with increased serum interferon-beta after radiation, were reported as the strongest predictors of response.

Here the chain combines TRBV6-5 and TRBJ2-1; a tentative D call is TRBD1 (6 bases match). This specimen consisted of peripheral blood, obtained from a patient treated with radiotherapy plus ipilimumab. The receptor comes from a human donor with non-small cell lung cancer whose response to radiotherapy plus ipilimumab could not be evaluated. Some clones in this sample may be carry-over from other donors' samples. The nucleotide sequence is TGTGCCAGCAATGGGGGCCCGAGCTCCTACAATGAGCAGTTCTTC. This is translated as CASNGGPSSYNEQFF.